This TCR beta chain was profiled in a study of cytomegalovirus exposure and HLA in healthy donors. Regarding the study as a whole: In vitro confirmation showed three CMV-associated chains to be CMV antigen specific. A later analysis found that most CMV-associated TCR beta chains appeared HLA-restricted.

Worth noting for this clone: The antigen is unknown.

The PCR made use of 60 Vbeta and 13 Jbeta primers. Measured with immunoSEQ multiplex PCR; TCRdb has only the in-frame clones, and not every one. Of under 200,000 clones in the sample, approximately 85% were seen once. The sequencing input was PBMCs. The receptor was derived from a woman aged 45-60 years in good health and CMV-seronegative.

CDR3 DNA: TGTGCCAGTAGTCCTGGGGACAGTAACTATGGCTACACCTTC. Translating it yields CASSPGDSNYGYTF. The chain has TRBV19 and TRBJ1-2; TRBD1 matches 7 bases. The germline gives CDR1 LNHDA, CDR2 SQIVND (reference sequence). The CDR3 is 14 residues long. J was trimmed by 1 base and V by 5 bases; bases with no gene match: 4. Based on the CDR3 plus reference TRBV19 and TRBJ1-2, the full variable domain is DGGITQSPKYLFRKEGQNVTLSCEQNLNHDAMYWYRQDPGQGLRLIYYSQIVNDFQKGDIAEGYSVSREKKESFPLTVTSAQKNPTAFYLCASSPGDSNYGYTFGSGTRLTVV.